This T cell receptor (beta chain) was retrieved from a study of CD8+CD57+ T cells in acquired aplastic anemia. V lost 5 bases, J lost 1 base, and 8 bases stayed unmatched. This CDR3 region has 16 residues. The germline V gene encodes CDR1 KGHDR and CDR2 SFDVKD. The table lists this clonotype with a count of one. An expansion of CD8+CD57+ cells by flow cytometry had been shown in patients chosen for sequencing. Genomic DNA was employed as the template in profiling TCR beta VDJ and CDR3. Using its own MiXCR run on the reads, TCRdb lists one record per CDR3 protein. Counted here are about 200,000 distinct CDR3 sequences, 50% to 70% occurring once; the ten biggest clones make up 58%.

This chain uses TRBV24-1 with TRBJ2-7; TRBD1 aligns across 9 bases. The TCR comes from a human donor with aplastic anemia. Sequencing was performed on sorted CD4+, CD8+, or CD8+CD57+ T cells (not recorded which) from PBMCs. As DNA, the CDR3 is TGTGCCACCAGTGCCCCGGGACAGGGCCAGTCCTACGAGCAGTACTTC. Translation: CATSAPGQGQSYEQYF.